The 15 T cell receptor beta chains below were found in one sample sequenced in a study of T cells expressing NK-cell markers. TCRdb re-called the 5' RACE reads, yielding one record per CDR3 amino acid sequence without DNA. The sample holds some 440,000 distinct CDR3 sequences. Material for sequencing was blood T cells: a sorted CD56 or NKG2C T cell subset, CD4+ or CD8+ T cells, or bulk PBMC T cells (not recorded which). The receptors were gathered from a woman in her forties or fifties in good health.

V is TRBV12-3 or TRBV12-4 and J is TRBJ1-5. The CDR3 spans 13 residues. The chain's CDR3 is CASTRTSNQPQHF.

The CDR3 region is CASNPPGTNEQFF. The rearrangement uses TRBV10-2 and TRBJ2-1; TCRdb names TRBD1, which stays unverified in the absence of DNA. This CDR3 contains 13 residues. Germline loops: CDR1 WSHSY, CDR2 SAAADI.

This rearrangement joins TRBV19 to TRBJ2-1; TCRdb calls TRBD1, which cannot be checked without DNA. CDR1 and CDR2 from the germline V gene are LNHDA and SQIVND (reference sequence). The CDR3 covers 12 residues. This chain's CDR3 is CASSYRGSPQFF.

This chain connects TRBV2 to TRBJ2-1. Germline lookup yields CDR1 SNHLY and CDR2 FYNNEI. The CDR3 is 12 residues long. The CDR3 here is CASSEYTAEQFF.

The V call is TRBV12-3 or TRBV12-4, the J call TRBJ2-1; TCRdb proposes TRBD1, but this gene call is untestable without DNA. This CDR3 contains 15 residues. The CDR3 region is CASRTTGGFYNEQFF.

This rearrangement joins TRBV5-1 to TRBJ2-7; as DNA is missing, the TRBD1 call by TCRdb cannot be tested. In germline, CDR1 is SGHRS, CDR2 YFSETQ. The CDR3 length is 13 residues. This CDR3 reads CASSRDDHYEQYF. Based on the CDR3 plus reference TRBV5-1 and TRBJ2-7, the full variable domain is KAGVTQTPRYLIKTRGQQVTLSCSPISGHRSVSWYQQTPGQGLQFLFEYFSETQRNKGNFPGRFSGRQFSNSRSEMNVSTLELGDSALYLCASSRDDHYEQYFGPGTRLTVT.

J is TRBJ2-3 and V is TRBV12-3 or TRBV12-4; TCRdb indicates TRBD1, and absent DNA this call remains unverified. The CDR3 has 14 residues. Here the CDR3 reads CASSSGSGSDTQYF.

V and J are TRBV5-6 and TRBJ2-7; checking the TCRdb D call of TRBD1 is not possible without DNA. Germline V gives CDR1 SGHDT, CDR2 YYEEEE. The CDR3 spans 17 residues. The CDR3 sequence: CASSFLQIRDPVYEQYF.

The chain employs TRBV10-3 and TRBJ2-1; the D call of TRBD1 rests on TCRdb alone, since no DNA is present to check it. Germline values: CDR1 ENHRY, CDR2 SYGVKD. This CDR3 has 16 amino acids. CDR3 sequence: CAISRPGQSSYNEQFF.

The gene calls are TRBV19 and TRBJ2-1. Germline CDR1 and CDR2: LNHDA and SQIVND (reference sequence). This CDR3 has 15 residues. The chain's CDR3 is CASSIVERGYNEQFF.

This sequence joins TRBV9 and TRBJ1-3; no DNA is available, so the TRBD1 call from TCRdb remains unchecked. Germline CDR1 and CDR2: SGDLS and YYNGEE. This CDR3 contains 17 residues. CDR3 region: CASSPTSTGSSGNTIYF.

The chain has TRBV28 and TRBJ2-4; no DNA is available, so the TRBD2 call from TCRdb remains unchecked. Germline V CDR1 and CDR2: MDHEN, SYDVKM. The CDR3 contains 18 residues. CDR3 region: CASSAGLAGGPGKNIQYF.

The V and J genes are TRBV27 and TRBJ2-1; TCRdb gives TRBD2 as the D gene, but with no DNA this cannot be confirmed. The germline V gene encodes CDR1 MNHEY and CDR2 SMNVEV (reference sequence). This CDR3 spans 17 amino acids. Here the CDR3 reads CASRPFFGGGSGNEQFF.

The V call is TRBV27, the J call TRBJ2-5; the TRBD1 assignment by TCRdb is unverifiable without DNA. The germline V gene has CDR1 MNHEY and CDR2 SMNVEV (reference sequence). The CDR3 has 14 residues. CDR3 loop: CASSRPAPQETQYF.

The J gene is TRBJ1-3, the V gene TRBV10-3; the TCRdb call, TRBD1, lacks DNA for checking. Per germline, CDR1 ENHRY and CDR2 SYGVKD. The length of the CDR3 is 12 residues. CDR3 in amino acids: CAVQGRGNTIYF.